These 30 T cell receptor beta chains share one sample of origin, sequenced in a study of early T cells in non-severe SARS-CoV-2 infection. MiXCR, run by TCRdb on the 5' RACE reads, gives a single entry per CDR3 protein. The sample holds about 64,000 distinct CDR3 sequences, 10% to 15% seen once. The sample taken for sequencing was whole blood. These receptors were collected from an adult who was a healthcare worker with PCR-confirmed SARS-CoV-2 infection or an uninfected control (not recorded which).

The chain couples TRBV7-9 to TRBJ1-2, with D unclear. Trimming cost V 3 bases and J 5 bases, with 13 bases left between them. The CDR3 has 14 residues. The germline gives CDR1 SEHNR, CDR2 FQNEAQ (reference sequence). CDR3: CASSLQEPLYGYTF. For the CDR3, the DNA is TGTGCCAGCAGCTTGCAGGAGCCCCTTTATGGCTACACCTTC.

This clonotype was counted many times. The CDR3 DNA reads TGTGCCAGCAGCCCCCCGGGGGGCGCAGGTCAGCCCCAGCATTTT. Translating it yields CASSPPGGAGQPQHF. This chain connects TRBV7-9 to TRBJ1-5; TRBD1 is a possible D gene (6 bases). The V end lost 5 bases, the J end lost 6 bases, and 17 bases lay between the germline ends. Looked up from germline, CDR1 is SEHNR and CDR2 is FQNEAQ (reference sequence). This CDR3 spans 15 amino acids.

This clonotype is termed medium-sized. The chain combines TRBV5-1 with TRBJ1-1, with D hard to call. Germline V lookup: CDR1 SGHRS, CDR2 YFSETQ. The V end was cut by 2 bases, the J end by 1 base, with 9 bases between. CDR3 size: 14 residues. CDR3 DNA: TGCGCCAGCAGCTTACACACTTCGAACACTGAAGCTTTCTTT. Its translation is CASSLHTSNTEAFF.

This chain joins TRBV5-1 and TRBJ2-7; 7 bases align to TRBD1. This CDR3 is built from 16 residues. V shed 2 bases and J 3 bases; nucleotides not matched to a gene: 11. Per the germline V gene, CDR1 is SGHRS and CDR2 is YFSETQ. CDR3 bases: TGCGCCAGCAGCTTCGGACAGGAAGGGGTTGGCTACGAGCAGTACTTC. This translates into CASSFGQEGVGYEQYF.

The chain uses TRBV7-3 and TRBJ1-1; no clear D gene. The V and J ends lost 0 bases and 4 bases respectively, with 6 bases between them. The germline V gene has CDR1 SGHTA and CDR2 FQGTGA. This CDR3 has 13 residues. This CDR3 is CASSLTVGTEAFF. The CDR3 DNA sequence: TGTGCCAGCAGCTTAACGGTGGGCACTGAAGCTTTCTTT.

This clonotype was seen a handful of times. This chain joins TRBV20-1 and TRBJ2-5, with a weak D call TRBD1 (6 bases). The CDR3 has 14 amino acids. With 0 bases removed from V and 4 bases from J, the gap between germline ends came to 12 bases. Germline CDR1 is DFQATT and CDR2 is SNEGSKA (reference sequence). CDR3 sequence reads: CSARDRTGRETQYF. DNA for the CDR3: TGCAGTGCTAGAGATCGAACAGGGCGAGAGACCCAGTACTTC.

J is TRBJ2-3 and V is TRBV2; D not resolved. CDR1 is SNHLY, CDR2 FYNNEI, per germline. V lost 4 bases and J lost 14, with 13 bases in between. This CDR3 contains 11 residues. For the CDR3, the DNA is TGTGCCAGCAGTGTCACAGACGCAGGGTATTTT. Amino acids: CASSVTDAGYF.

CDR3 DNA sequence: TGTGCCAGCAGCCTGGGACCTAACACTGAAGCTTTCTTT. This sequence encodes CASSLGPNTEAFF. The J gene is TRBJ1-1, the V gene TRBV5-6, with D possibly matching TRBD1 (5 bases). The CDR3 extends over 13 amino acids. Trimming pared 4 bases from V and 2 bases from J, leaving 9 bases between. Looked up from germline, CDR1 is SGHDT and CDR2 is YYEEEE. The full variable domain, with the rest looked up from reference TRBV5-6 and TRBJ1-1, is DAGVTQSPTHLIKTRGQQVTLRCSPKSGHDTVSWYQQALGQGPQFIFQYYEEEERQRGNFPDRFSGHQFPNYSSELNVNALLLGDSALYLCASSLGPNTEAFFGQGTRLTVV.

A remark on this clonotype: At one end the junction does not follow the germline gene, possibly because of a read error. This sequence joins TRBV19 and TRBJ1-4, with unresolved D. CDR1 is LNHDA, CDR2 SQIVND, per germline (reference sequence). This CDR3 is built from 14 residues. The CDR3 sequence: CASSIASPKEKLFF. In nucleotides, the CDR3 is TGTGCCAGTAGTATTGCGAGCCCTAAAGAAAAACTGTTTTTT.

This clonotype was detected many times. This chain links TRBV29-1 with TRBJ2-1; 11 bases fit TRBD1. The ends lost 5 bases at V and 8 bases at J; junction bases unmatched: 5. Germline assignment: CDR1 SQVTM and CDR2 ANQGSEA. The CDR3 extends over 13 amino acids. For the CDR3, the DNA is TGCAGCGTTCCCGGGACAGGGGGTCATGAGCAGTTCTTC. This gives the protein CSVPGTGGHEQFF.

A few counts support this clonotype. The V gene is TRBV10-2, the J gene TRBJ1-2; 8 nucleotides agree with TRBD1. The V segment lost 7 bases and the J segment 2 bases; nucleotides outside the gene matches: 6. The CDR3 consists of 14 residues. Germline CDR1 reads WSHSY; CDR2 reads SAAADI. In nucleotides, the CDR3 is TGCGCCAGCAATGGACAGGGATCGAACTATGGCTACACCTTC. Residues: CASNGQGSNYGYTF.

This clonotype has more than one count but fewer than ten. The rearrangement joins TRBV11-2 to TRBJ1-1; D is undetermined. Germline V gives CDR1 SGHAT, CDR2 FQNNGV. This CDR3 has 11 amino acids. V lost 5 bases to trimming and J lost 7 bases, with 8 bases between them. CDR3: CASSLTIEAFF. The CDR3 DNA is TGTGCCAGCAGCCTGACCATTGAAGCTTTCTTT.

This clonotype was detected only a few times. The chain employs TRBV9 and TRBJ1-6; the D is unclear. The CDR3 spans 14 residues. V shed 4 bases and J shed 6 bases, with 11 bases lying between them. The germline gives CDR1 SGDLS, CDR2 YYNGEE. CDR3 loop: CASSPLVSNSPLHF. DNA for the CDR3: TGTGCCAGCAGCCCCCTCGTCTCTAATTCACCCCTCCACTTT.

This clonotype was seen a handful of times. V usage is TRBV12-3 or TRBV12-4 and J usage is TRBJ1-1; possible D gene TRBD1, 5 bases. This CDR3 is 13 amino acids long. With 7 bases removed from V and 4 bases from J, the gap between germline ends came to 13 bases. The CDR3 is CASNTWGGTEAFF. The CDR3 DNA reads TGTGCCAGCAACACTTGGGGGGGCACTGAAGCTTTCTTT.

This clonotype was detected ten times or more. The chain links TRBV27 to TRBJ2-7; 9 nucleotides align to TRBD1. Trimming removed 5 bases from V and 6 bases from J; junction bases left unmatched: 5. Looked up from germline, CDR1 is MNHEY and CDR2 is SMNVEV (reference sequence). This CDR3 region has 13 residues. In DNA form, the CDR3 reads TGTGCCAGCAGTAGGGGACAGGGATCCGAGCAGTACTTC. Encoded protein: CASSRGQGSEQYF.

This chain links TRBV28 with TRBJ2-7; TRBD1 agrees at 10 bases. Germline V gene lookup returns CDR1 MDHEN and CDR2 SYDVKM. J gave up 3 bases and V 6 bases, and 5 bases lay outside the gene matches. The CDR3 is made up of 14 amino acids. The CDR3: CASSRTGGHYEQYF. The CDR3 bases are TGTGCCAGCAGCCGGACAGGGGGTCACTACGAGCAGTACTTC.

This clonotype appeared many times. The genes are TRBV11-2 and TRBJ2-5; D unclear. Trimming shortened V by 3 bases and J by 1 base, and 9 bases separated the two germline ends. CDR3 length equals 14 residues. Germline V gene data show CDR1 as SGHAT and CDR2 as FQNNGV. CDR3 nucleotide sequence: TGTGCCAGCAGCTTGGTGCGTTCCCAAGAGACCCAGTACTTC. This sequence encodes CASSLVRSQETQYF.

This clonotype was counted between two and nine times. The CDR3 sequence is CASGQGASGGYTF. The CDR3 DNA reads as TGTGCCTCGGGACAGGGGGCTTCAGGTGGCTACACCTTC. The chain links TRBV30 to TRBJ1-2, with 12 bases that match TRBD1. The CDR3 runs 13 residues. CDR1 is GTSNPN and CDR2 is SVGIG in the germline V gene (reference sequence). J gave up 7 bases and V 7 bases, and 7 bases lay outside the gene matches.

V is TRBV14 and J is TRBJ1-4; perhaps TRBD1 as D (5 bases). The CDR3 length is 15 residues. The germline V gene encodes CDR1 SGHDN and CDR2 FVKESK. Trimming removed 0 bases at V and 10 bases at J, with 15 bases between. CDR3 nucleotide sequence: TGTGCCAGCAGCCAAGATAGGCAGGGAGGAGGAAAACTGTTTTTT. Translating gives CASSQDRQGGGKLFF. The full variable domain, completed using reference TRBV14 and TRBJ1-4, is EAGVTQFPSHSVIEKGQTVTLRCDPISGHDNLYWYRRVMGKEIKFLLHFVKESKQDESGMPNNRFLAERTGGTYSTLKVQPAELEDSGVYFCASSQDRQGGGKLFFGSGTQLSVL.

The J gene is TRBJ2-1, the V gene TRBV12-3 or TRBV12-4; 10 positions match TRBD2. After removal of 3 bases from V and 5 bases from J, the junction contained 4 bases not matched to a gene. This CDR3 comprises 15 residues. As DNA, the CDR3 is TGTGCCAGCAGTTTCCGGACTAGCGGTAACAATGAGCAGTTCTTC. As protein: CASSFRTSGNNEQFF.

Many counts were recorded for this clonotype. The chain has TRBV7-9 and TRBJ1-2; weak D call: TRBD1 (5 bases). With 6 bases removed from V and 4 bases from J, the gap between germline ends came to 24 bases. This CDR3 is built from 17 residues. The V gene's germline CDR1 is SEHNR and CDR2 FQNEAQ (reference sequence). CDR3 bases: TGTGCCAGCAGTCAAATGGTGGTTTTGGGACCGAGCTATGGCTACACCTTC. Translation: CASSQMVVLGPSYGYTF.

In this sample, this clonotype turned up many times. V usage is TRBV6-5 and J usage is TRBJ2-7; D call uncertain. Germline-derived CDR1 and CDR2 are MNHEY and SVGAGI. Trimming stripped 2 bases from V and 4 bases from J, with 6 bases between. This CDR3 region has 12 residues. The CDR3 DNA reads as TGTGCCAGCAGTTACGGCCCTTACGAGCAGTACTTC. This translates into CASSYGPYEQYF.

The rearrangement joins TRBV7-9 to TRBJ2-3, with unresolved D. Germline CDR1 and CDR2: SEHNR and FQNEAQ (reference sequence). Trimming pared 0 bases from V and 1 base from J, leaving 5 bases between. CDR3 length: 14 amino acids. CDR3 amino acids: CASSLAGGTDTQYF. DNA for the CDR3: TGTGCCAGCAGCTTAGCCGGCGGCACAGATACGCAGTATTTT.

This clonotype was seen a handful of times. The rearrangement uses TRBV6-1 and TRBJ2-7; 8 bases are a match to TRBD1. The CDR3 is 15 amino acids. The germline V gene has CDR1 MNHNS and CDR2 SASEGT. The ends lost 4 bases at V and 2 bases at J; junction bases unmatched: 7. CDR3 loop: CASSAPQTGAYEQYF. The DNA of the CDR3 is TGTGCCAGCAGTGCCCCCCAGACAGGGGCCTACGAGCAGTACTTC.

There are a few counts of this clonotype. This chain joins TRBV15 and TRBJ1-1; no firm D call. There are 14 residues in the CDR3. Germline values: CDR1 LNHNV, CDR2 YYDKDF (reference sequence). V was clipped by 1 base and J by 2 bases, with 8 bases between them. CDR3 bases: TGTGCCACCAGCAGAGTGGGCAGCAACACTGAAGCTTTCTTT. It specifies CATSRVGSNTEAFF.

The V gene is TRBV20-1, the J gene TRBJ2-7; D possibly corresponds to TRBD1 (6 bases). CDR1 DFQATT and CDR2 SNEGSKA come from the germline V gene (reference sequence). The CDR3 covers 13 residues. V gave up 0 bases and J gave up 7 bases, with 13 bases separating them. The DNA for the CDR3 is TGCAGTGCTAGAGATCGCAACAGGGCTGAGCAGTACTTC. Translating gives CSARDRNRAEQYF.

The chain uses TRBV7-2 and TRBJ2-5; D remains unclear. The CDR3 has 13 amino acids. Germline values: CDR1 SGHTA, CDR2 FQGNSA. V lost 5 bases to trimming and J lost 1 base, with 8 bases between them. The CDR3, as DNA: TGTGCCAGCAGCCCTCAGATCCAAGAGACCCAGTACTTC. Amino acids: CASSPQIQETQYF.

This clonotype appeared many times. The V call is TRBV29-1, the J call TRBJ2-7, with unresolved D. The ends were cut back, 4 bases at V and 2 bases at J, with 6 bases in the middle. Germline loops: CDR1 SQVTM, CDR2 ANQGSEA. CDR3 length: 11 amino acids. CDR3 in DNA: TGCAGCGTTGCGACGGCCTACGAGCAGTACTTC. Protein product: CSVATAYEQYF.

The chain combines TRBV7-9 with TRBJ2-1; 8 bases agree with TRBD2. Per germline, CDR1 SEHNR and CDR2 FQNEAQ (reference sequence). The CDR3 spans 17 residues. Trimming cost V 1 base and J 5 bases; bases outside gene matches: 10. The CDR3 DNA sequence: TGTGCCAGCAGCTTAGGTCCAAGCGGGGGAATCCACAATGAGCAGTTCTTC. It translates to CASSLGPSGGIHNEQFF.

Only a few counts were recorded for this clonotype. The chain combines TRBV5-1 with TRBJ1-1, with D possibly being TRBD1 (6 bases). The CDR3 is 14 amino acids. Trimming stripped 2 bases from V and 0 bases from J, with 8 bases between. Germline assignment: CDR1 SGHRS and CDR2 YFSETQ. CDR3 DNA: TGCGCCAGCAGCTTTGGACAGATGAACACTGAAGCTTTCTTT. It encodes CASSFGQMNTEAFF.